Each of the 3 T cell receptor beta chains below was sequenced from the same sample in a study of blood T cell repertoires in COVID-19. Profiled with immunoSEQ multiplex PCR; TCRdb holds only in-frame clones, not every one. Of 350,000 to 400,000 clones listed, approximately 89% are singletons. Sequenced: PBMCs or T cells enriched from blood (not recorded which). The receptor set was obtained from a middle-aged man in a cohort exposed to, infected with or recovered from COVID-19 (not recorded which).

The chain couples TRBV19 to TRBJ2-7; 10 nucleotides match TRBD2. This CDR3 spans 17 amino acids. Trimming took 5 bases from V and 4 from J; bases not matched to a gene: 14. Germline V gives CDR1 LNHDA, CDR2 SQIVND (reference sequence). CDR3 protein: CASSPRGSGRSSYEQYF. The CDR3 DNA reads TGTGCCAGTAGTCCCCGGGGTAGCGGGAGGTCCTCTTACGAGCAGTACTTC.

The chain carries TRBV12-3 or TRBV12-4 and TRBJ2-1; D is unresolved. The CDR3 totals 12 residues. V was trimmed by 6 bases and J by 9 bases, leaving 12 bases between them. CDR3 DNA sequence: TGTGCCAGCAGAACCCCCTCCGGTGAGCAGTTCTTC. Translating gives CASRTPSGEQFF.

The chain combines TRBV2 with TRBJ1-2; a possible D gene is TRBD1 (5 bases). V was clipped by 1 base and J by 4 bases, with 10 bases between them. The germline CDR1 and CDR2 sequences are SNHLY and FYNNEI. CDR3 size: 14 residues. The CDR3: CASSEGQGGYGYTF. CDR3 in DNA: TGTGCCAGCAGTGAAGGGCAGGGAGGCTATGGCTACACCTTC.